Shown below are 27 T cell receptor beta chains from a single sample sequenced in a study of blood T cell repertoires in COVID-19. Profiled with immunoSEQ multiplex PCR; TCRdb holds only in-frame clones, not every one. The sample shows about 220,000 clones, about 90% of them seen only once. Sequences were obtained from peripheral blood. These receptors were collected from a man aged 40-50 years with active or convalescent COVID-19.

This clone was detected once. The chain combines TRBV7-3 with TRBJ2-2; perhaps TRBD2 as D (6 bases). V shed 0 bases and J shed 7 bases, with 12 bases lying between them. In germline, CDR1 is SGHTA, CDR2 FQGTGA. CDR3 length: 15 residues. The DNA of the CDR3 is TGTGCCAGCAGCTTAACGGGGGGAAGTAGCGGGGAGCTGTTTTTT. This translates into CASSLTGGSSGELFF.

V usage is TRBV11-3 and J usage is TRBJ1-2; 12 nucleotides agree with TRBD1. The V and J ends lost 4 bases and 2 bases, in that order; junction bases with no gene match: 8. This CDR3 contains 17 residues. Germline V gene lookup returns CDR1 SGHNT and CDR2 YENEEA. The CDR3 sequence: CASSYSGTGGENYGYTF. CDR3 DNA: TGTGCCAGCAGCTATTCCGGGACAGGGGGCGAAAACTATGGCTACACCTTC.

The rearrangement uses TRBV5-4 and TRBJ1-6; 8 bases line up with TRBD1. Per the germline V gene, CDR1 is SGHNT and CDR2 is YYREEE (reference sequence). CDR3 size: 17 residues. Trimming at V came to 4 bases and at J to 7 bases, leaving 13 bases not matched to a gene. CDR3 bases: TGTGCCAGCAGCCCCACCCTGGGACAGGCTAAAAATTCACCCCTCCACTTT. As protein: CASSPTLGQAKNSPLHF.

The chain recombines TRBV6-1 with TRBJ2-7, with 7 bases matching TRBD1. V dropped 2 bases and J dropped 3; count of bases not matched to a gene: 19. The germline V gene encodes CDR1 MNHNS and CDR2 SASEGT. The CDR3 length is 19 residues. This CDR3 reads CASSEIERGRTGLHYEQYF. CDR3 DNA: TGTGCCAGCAGTGAAATAGAGAGGGGGCGGACAGGCCTACACTACGAGCAGTACTTC.

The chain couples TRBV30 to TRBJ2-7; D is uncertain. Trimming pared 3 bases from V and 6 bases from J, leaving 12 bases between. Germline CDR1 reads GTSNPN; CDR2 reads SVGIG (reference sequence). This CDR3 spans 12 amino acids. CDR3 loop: CAWSAVILEQYF. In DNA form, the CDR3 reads TGTGCCTGGAGCGCAGTGATTCTCGAGCAGTACTTC.

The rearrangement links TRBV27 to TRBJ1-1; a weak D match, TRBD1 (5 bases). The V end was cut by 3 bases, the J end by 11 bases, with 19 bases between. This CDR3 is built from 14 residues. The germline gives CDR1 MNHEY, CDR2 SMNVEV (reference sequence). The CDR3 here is CASSLGKGWIPAFF. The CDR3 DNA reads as TGTGCCAGCAGTTTGGGGAAGGGGTGGATTCCGGCTTTCTTT.

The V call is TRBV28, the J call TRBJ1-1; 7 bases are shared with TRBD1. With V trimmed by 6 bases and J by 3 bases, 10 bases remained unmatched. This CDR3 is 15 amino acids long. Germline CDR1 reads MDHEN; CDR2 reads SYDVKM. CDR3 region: CASSEQGIWDTEAFF. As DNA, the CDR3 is TGTGCCAGCAGCGAACAGGGGATATGGGACACTGAAGCTTTCTTT.

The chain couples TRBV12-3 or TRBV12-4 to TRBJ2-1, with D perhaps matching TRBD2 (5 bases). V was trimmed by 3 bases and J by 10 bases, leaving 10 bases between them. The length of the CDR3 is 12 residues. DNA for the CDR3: TGTGCCAGCAGTTTCCTCCCGGGGGAGCAGTTCTTC. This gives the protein CASSFLPGEQFF.

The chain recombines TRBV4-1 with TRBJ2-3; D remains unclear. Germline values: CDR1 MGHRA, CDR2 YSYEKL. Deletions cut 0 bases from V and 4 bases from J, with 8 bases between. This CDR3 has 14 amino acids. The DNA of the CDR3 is TGCGCCAGCAGCCAAGATGCCGGTTCAGATACGCAGTATTTT. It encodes CASSQDAGSDTQYF.

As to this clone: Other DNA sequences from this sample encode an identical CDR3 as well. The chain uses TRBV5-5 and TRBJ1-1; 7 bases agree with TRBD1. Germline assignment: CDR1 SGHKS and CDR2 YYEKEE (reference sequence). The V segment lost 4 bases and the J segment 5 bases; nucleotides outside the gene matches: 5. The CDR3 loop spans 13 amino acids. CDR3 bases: TGTGCCAGCAGCCTTGACAGGGCAACTGAAGCTTTCTTT. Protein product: CASSLDRATEAFF.

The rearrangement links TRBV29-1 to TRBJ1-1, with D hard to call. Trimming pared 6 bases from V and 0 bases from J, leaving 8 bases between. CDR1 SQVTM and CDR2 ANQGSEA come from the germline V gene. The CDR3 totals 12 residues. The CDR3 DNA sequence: TGCAGCGTCGAACAGTTGAACACTGAAGCTTTCTTT. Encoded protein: CSVEQLNTEAFF.

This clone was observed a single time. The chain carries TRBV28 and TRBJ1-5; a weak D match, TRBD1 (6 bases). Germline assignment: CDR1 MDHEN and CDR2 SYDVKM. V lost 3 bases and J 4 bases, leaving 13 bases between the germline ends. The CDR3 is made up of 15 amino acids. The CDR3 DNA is TGTGCCAGCAGTTTTTCAGGGGCTTATAATCAGCCCCAGCATTTT. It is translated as CASSFSGAYNQPQHF.

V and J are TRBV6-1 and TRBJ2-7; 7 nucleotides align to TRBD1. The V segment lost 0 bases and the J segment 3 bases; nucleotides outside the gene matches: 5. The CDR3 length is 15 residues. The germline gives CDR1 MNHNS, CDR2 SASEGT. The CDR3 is CASSEARGLGYEQYF. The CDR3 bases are TGTGCCAGCAGTGAAGCTAGGGGGCTCGGCTACGAGCAGTACTTC.

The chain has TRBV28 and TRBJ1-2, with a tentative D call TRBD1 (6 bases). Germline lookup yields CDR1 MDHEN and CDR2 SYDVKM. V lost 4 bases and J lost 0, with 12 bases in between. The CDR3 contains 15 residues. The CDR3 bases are TGTGCCAGCAGTTCTCAGGGGTTAGCTAACTATGGCTACACCTTC. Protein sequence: CASSSQGLANYGYTF.

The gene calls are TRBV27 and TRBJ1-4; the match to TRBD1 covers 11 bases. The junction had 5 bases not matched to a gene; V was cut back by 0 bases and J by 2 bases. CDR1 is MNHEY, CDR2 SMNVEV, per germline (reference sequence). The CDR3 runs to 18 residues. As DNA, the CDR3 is TGTGCCAGCAGTTTATCACCTGGACAGGGGGCCACTAATGAAAAACTGTTTTTT. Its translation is CASSLSPGQGATNEKLFF.

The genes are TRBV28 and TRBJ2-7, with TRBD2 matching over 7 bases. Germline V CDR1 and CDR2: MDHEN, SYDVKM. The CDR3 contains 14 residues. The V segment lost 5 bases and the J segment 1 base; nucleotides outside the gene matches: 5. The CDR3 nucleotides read TGTGCCAGCAGTGCATGGGGGGGTTCCTACGAGCAGTACTTC. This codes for CASSAWGGSYEQYF.

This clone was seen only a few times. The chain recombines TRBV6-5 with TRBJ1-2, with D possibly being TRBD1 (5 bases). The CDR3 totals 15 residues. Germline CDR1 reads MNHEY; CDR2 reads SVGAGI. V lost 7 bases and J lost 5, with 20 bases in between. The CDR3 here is CASTRTGRGFYGYTF. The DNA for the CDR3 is TGTGCCAGCACCAGAACGGGGAGGGGTTTTTATGGCTACACCTTC.

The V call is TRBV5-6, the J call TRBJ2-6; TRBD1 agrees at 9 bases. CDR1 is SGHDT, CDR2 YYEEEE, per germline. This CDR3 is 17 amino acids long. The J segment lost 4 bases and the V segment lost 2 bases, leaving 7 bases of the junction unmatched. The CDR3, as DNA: TGTGCCAGCAGCTTTGGGACAGGGTTGTGGGGGGCCAACGTCCTGACTTTC. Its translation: CASSFGTGLWGANVLTF.

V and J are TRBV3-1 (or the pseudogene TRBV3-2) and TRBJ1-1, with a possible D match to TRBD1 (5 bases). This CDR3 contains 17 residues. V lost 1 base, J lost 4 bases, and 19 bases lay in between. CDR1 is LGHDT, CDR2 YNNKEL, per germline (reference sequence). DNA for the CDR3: TGTGCCAGCAGCCAAGCGCAGCTGCGGGGGAGCATCACTGAAGCTTTCTTT. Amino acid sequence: CASSQAQLRGSITEAFF.

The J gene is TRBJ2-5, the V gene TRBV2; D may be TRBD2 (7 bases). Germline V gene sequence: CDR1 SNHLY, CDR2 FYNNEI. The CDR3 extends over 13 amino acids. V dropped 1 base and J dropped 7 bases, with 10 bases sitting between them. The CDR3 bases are TGTGCCAGCAGTGAAGACAGGGAGGGGACCCAGTACTTC. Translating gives CASSEDREGTQYF.

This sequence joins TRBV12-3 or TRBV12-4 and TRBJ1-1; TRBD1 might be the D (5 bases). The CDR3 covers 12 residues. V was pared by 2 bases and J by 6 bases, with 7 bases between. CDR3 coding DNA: TGTGCCAGCAGTTTAATGGGGCCTGAAGCTTTCTTT. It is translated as CASSLMGPEAFF.

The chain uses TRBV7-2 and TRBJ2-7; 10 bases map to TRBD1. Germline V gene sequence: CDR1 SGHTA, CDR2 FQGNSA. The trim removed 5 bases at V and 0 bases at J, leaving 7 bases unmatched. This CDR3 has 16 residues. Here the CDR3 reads CASSPRTGGISYEQYF. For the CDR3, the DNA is TGTGCCAGCAGCCCTCGGACAGGGGGAATCTCCTACGAGCAGTACTTC. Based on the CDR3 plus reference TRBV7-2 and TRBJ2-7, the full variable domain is GAGVSQSPSNKVTEKGKDVELRCDPISGHTALYWYRQSLGQGLEFLIYFQGNSAPDKSGLPSDRFSAERTGGSVSTLTIQRTQQEDSAVYLCASSPRTGGISYEQYFGPGTRLTVT.

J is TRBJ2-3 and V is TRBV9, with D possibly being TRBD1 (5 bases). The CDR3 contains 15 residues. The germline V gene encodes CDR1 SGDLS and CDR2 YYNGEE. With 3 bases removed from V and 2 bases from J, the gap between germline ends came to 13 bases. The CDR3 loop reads CASSEFTGFTDTQYF. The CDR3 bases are TGTGCCAGCAGCGAATTCACAGGCTTCACAGATACGCAGTATTTT.

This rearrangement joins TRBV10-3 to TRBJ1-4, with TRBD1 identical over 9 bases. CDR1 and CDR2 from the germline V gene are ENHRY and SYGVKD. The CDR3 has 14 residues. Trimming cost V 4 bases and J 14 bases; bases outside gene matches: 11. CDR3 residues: CAISALDGGQGLFF. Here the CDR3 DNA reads TGTGCCATCAGTGCACTCGACGGGGGACAGGGCCTGTTTTTT.

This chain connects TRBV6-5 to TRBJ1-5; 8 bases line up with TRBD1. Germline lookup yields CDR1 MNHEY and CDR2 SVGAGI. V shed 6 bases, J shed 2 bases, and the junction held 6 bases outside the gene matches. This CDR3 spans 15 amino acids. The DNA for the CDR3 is TGTGCCAGCAGCGCCACAGGGGGACGCAATCAGCCCCAGCATTTT. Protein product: CASSATGGRNQPQHF.

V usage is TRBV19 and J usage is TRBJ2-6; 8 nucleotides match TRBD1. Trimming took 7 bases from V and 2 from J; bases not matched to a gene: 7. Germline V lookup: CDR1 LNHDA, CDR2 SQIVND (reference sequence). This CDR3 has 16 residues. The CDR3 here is CASIGTGIAGANVLTF. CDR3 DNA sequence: TGTGCCAGTATTGGGACAGGCATTGCTGGGGCCAACGTCCTGACTTTC.

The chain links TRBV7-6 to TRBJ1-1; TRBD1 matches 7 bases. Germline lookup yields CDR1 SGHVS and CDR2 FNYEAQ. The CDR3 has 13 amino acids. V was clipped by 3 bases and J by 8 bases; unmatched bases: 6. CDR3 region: CASSLTGNEEAFF. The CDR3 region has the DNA TGTGCCAGCAGCTTGACAGGGAATGAAGAAGCTTTCTTT.